This T cell receptor (beta chain) appears in the sequencing data of a study of shared clonotypes between healthy human individuals (dated by TCRdb to the early 2020s). In terms of the full investigation: A couple of women and a few men aged 18 to 49 years were included in the cohort. Between about 0.85 and 8.9 billion PBMCs per donor were obtained by leukapheresis. For each donor, CD4 naive and CD4 memory were each given three plates, CD8 naive was given two plates, and CD8 memory was given one plate. Different laboratories and diverse techniques were used to prepare libraries and sequence TCR repertoires, to increase sequencing depth and limit assay-specific biases. Blood TCR repertoires of about 5 healthy adults were deeply sequenced to estimate repertoire size and the extent of clonotype sharing between individuals.

Paper-wide results and their limitations: Estimated clonotype richness was generally larger for naive than for memory subsets. Sampling was restricted to blood, and TCR repertoires in tissue are likely to differ from TCR repertoires in blood. Because the study included only a small number of donors, the genetic and exposure-history diversity represented was limited. Compared with non-shared clonotypes, the clonotypes found in all four sorted-subset donors had higher generation probabilities. Approximately 4.8% of naive CD4, 3% to 3.5% of naive CD8, 2% to 2.5% of memory CD4, and 0.35% to 0.5% of memory CD8 clonotypes were shared across four donors. Pairwise subsampling led to the expectation that sequencing depth would affect the degree of clonotype sharing among donors. Incomplete sequencing was indicated by rarefaction of sorted-subset datasets, despite the large sequencing depth.

Using the deep immunoSEQ assay, multiplex PCR amplified TCR CDR3 regions from genomic DNA. Extracted genomic DNA from each cell subset was distributed evenly across all wells of several immunoSEQ 96-well plates, and each plate was treated as a replicate. Each replicate PCR for sorted subsets received 200 ng genomic DNA, equal to tens of thousands of T cell genomes. Purified libraries were measured with a Qubit 3.0 fluorometer, size-checked on a Bioanalyzer 2100, and measured again with the KAPA Library Quantification kit. A separate single-read 150-cycle Illumina NextSeq 550 flow cell was used to sequence each immunoSEQ 96-well plate. Per the original workflow: The immunoSEQ output contained only junctional sequences without quality scores, so filtering could not match that applied to full-length reads. Sequences were annotated with PyIR, a Python wrapper for IgBLAST v1.9, using IMGT germline references to assign V/J genes and CDR3. Reads were filtered out if the reads had weak V/J assignments (E-value above 1e-6), no CDR3, stop codons, out-of-frame junctions, or ambiguous translated residues. A V3J clonotype was defined by an identical inferred V gene, J gene, and CDR3 amino acid sequence. To compute the percentage overlap between repertoires, the number of shared unique clonotypes was divided by the size of the smaller repertoire. Three approaches were used to assess repertoire richness: RTK rarefaction, the Chao1 estimator, and Recon v2.1 estimates of unobserved clonotypes. Generation probabilities for all TCRbeta clonotypes obtained by the gDNA method from several donors were computed using OLGA. Entries here come from immuneACCESS through TCRdb and include only in-frame sequences with V and J called. Some clones fail to appear in such tables; in the studies checked, an unresolved V gene covers under half of the shortfall, and the cause of the remainder is unknown. V and J calls and clone size are as listed in that table; D and trimming were resolved from the DNA. Present in this sample are under 2.5 million clones, roughly 90% of which were seen just once. About 0.41% of the sample is in the top ten clones.

Ends trimmed: V by 3 bases, J by 2 bases; bases unmatched to a gene: 7. The cysteine opens and the phenylalanine closes a CDR3 of 16 amino acids. Just CDR3 DNA is preserved here, 48 bases in frame from base 1. The germline V gene (reference sequence) yields MNHEY for CDR1 and SMNVEV for CDR2. Donors were healthy HIV-negative adults with no recently reported acute infections or vaccinations. Every donor was a Caucasian adult residing in Nashville, Tennessee, USA. CD4+ T cells were enriched by magnetic negative selection, after which naive cells were positively selected on CD45RA and the negative fraction was taken as the memory subset. Blood was collected by leukapheresis, and PBMCs were isolated by Ficoll-Histopaque density gradient centrifugation and then cryopreserved in liquid nitrogen vapor phase. Analytical flow cytometry was used to check the purity and quantity of every magnetically sorted T cell population. Each sorted fraction had its genomic DNA isolated and then quantified by UV absorbance on a Nanodrop 2000c.

With respect to this clone: It has no known antigen specificity. No base qualities exist here, and no much larger clone lies one base off it.

Sequencing was done on a sample of naive CD4+ T cells from PBMCs. What the cell subset or site label conveys for this sample: CD45RA+ positively selected. Rearrangement joined TRBV27 to TRBJ2-3; TRBD2 lines up with 8 middle nucleotides. This receptor was taken from a man aged 18 to 35 in good health. Some clones in this sample may be carry-over from other donors' samples. The CDR3 sequence is CASSFRAGGPTDTQYF. The DNA sequence is as follows: TGTGCCAGCAGTTTTCGCGCGGGAGGCCCCACAGATACGCAGTATTTT.